This entry is about one T cell receptor beta chain. This sample is drawn from a study of blood T cell repertoires in COVID-19. Turning to the study itself: The samples span acute and convalescent COVID-19 from the United States, Italy and Spain. PBMCs, B-cell-depleted T cells, or T cells provided the cDNA or gDNA that made up the material.

Germline lookup yields CDR1 SQVTM and CDR2 ANQGSEA. The CDR3 extends over 11 amino acids. Deletions cut 4 bases from V and 7 bases from J, with 8 bases between. Per the study methods: Estimates of nucleated cell counts were drawn from the amplification of reference gene primers. Sequenced by immunoSEQ multiplex PCR; TCRdb stores in-frame clones only, minus some. The DNA gave D and trimming, while V, J and clone size come from that table. The data show 200,000 to 300,000 clones, with roughly four fifths seen just once and approximately 9.6% held by the top ten. This clonotype was obtained from a woman aged 80 or older with acute or convalescent COVID-19. This sequence joins TRBV29-1 and TRBJ2-4; D remains ambiguous. The sample taken for sequencing was peripheral blood. CDR3 loop: CSVGQRNIQYF. The DNA for the CDR3 is TGCAGCGTTGGACAAAGGAACATTCAGTACTTC.